These 19 T cell receptor beta chains were sequenced from one sample in a study of T cell clones after liver transplantation. TCRdb's copy holds only in-frame clones and misses some; the assay was immunoSEQ multiplex PCR. The sample has tens of thousands of clones; 80% to 95% are singletons. Sample: CD4+ T cells from blood, taken approximately 25 months after liver transplant. These receptors all come from a human patient who received a liver transplant. Certain T cells may be donor cells from the graft.

The chain joins TRBV5-5 to TRBJ2-2, with D unresolved. Germline CDR1 is SGHKS and CDR2 is YYEKEE (reference sequence). The V end lost 0 bases, the J end lost 4 bases, and 7 bases lay between the germline ends. The CDR3 is 14 amino acids. The CDR3 loop reads CASSLVRTTGELFF. The CDR3 DNA sequence: TGTGCCAGCAGCTTGGTTCGGACCACCGGGGAGCTGTTTTTT.

This clone was detected a few times. V is TRBV10-3 and J is TRBJ1-2, with 10 bases lining up with TRBD1. Germline V lookup: CDR1 ENHRY, CDR2 SYGVKD. Trimming removed 4 bases from V and 8 bases from J; junction bases left unmatched: 4. The CDR3 loop spans 13 amino acids. The CDR3 DNA reads as TGTGCCATCAGTGGACAGGGGGCGCACGGCTACACCTTC. It translates to CAISGQGAHGYTF.

The chain's CDR3 is CASSPDRGPTGELFF. Written as DNA, the CDR3 is TGTGCCAGCAGCCCCGACAGGGGGCCCACCGGGGAGCTGTTTTTT. The genes are TRBV5-4 and TRBJ2-2; 10 bases line up with TRBD1. The germline V gene has CDR1 SGHNT and CDR2 YYREEE (reference sequence). The length of the CDR3 is 15 residues. The V and J ends lost 4 bases and 4 bases, in that order; junction bases with no gene match: 4. The entire variable domain, with the rest obtained from reference TRBV5-4 and TRBJ2-2, is as follows: ETGVTQSPTHLIKTRGQQVTLRCSSQSGHNTVSWYQQALGQGPQFIFQYYREEENGRGNFPPRFSGLQFPNYSSELNVNALELDDSALYLCASSPDRGPTGELFFGEGSRLTVL.

V usage is TRBV7-9 and J usage is TRBJ2-7, with D hard to call. Germline V gives CDR1 SEHNR, CDR2 FQNEAQ (reference sequence). V lost 4 bases, J lost 1 base, and 8 bases lay in between. The CDR3 has 13 amino acids. CDR3 DNA: TGTGCCAGCAGCTCGGACGGTTCCTACGAGCAGTACTTC. Protein product: CASSSDGSYEQYF. Variable domain in full (rest from reference TRBV7-9 and TRBJ2-7): DTGVSQNPRHKITKRGQNVTFRCDPISEHNRLYWYRQTLGQGPEFLTYFQNEAQLEKSRLLSDRFSAERPKGSFSTLEIQRTEQGDSAMYLCASSSDGSYEQYFGPGTRLTVT.

The chain couples TRBV30 to TRBJ2-3; TRBD2 matches at 13 bases. The junction had 5 bases not matched to a gene; V was cut back by 5 bases and J by 3 bases. CDR1 is GTSNPN and CDR2 is SVGIG in the germline V gene (reference sequence). The CDR3 length is 15 residues. The CDR3 nucleotides are TGTGCCTGGGACCTACTAGCGGGAGGGACAGATACGCAGTATTTT. Its translation is CAWDLLAGGTDTQYF.

Concerning this clone itself: Other DNA sequences within the sample encode an identical CDR3. The chain employs TRBV7-2 and TRBJ2-7; TRBD2 matches at 9 bases. Trimming at V came to 3 bases and at J to 6 bases, leaving 6 bases not matched to a gene. From germline, CDR1 is SGHTA and CDR2 FQGNSA. This CDR3 has 14 residues. Here the CDR3 DNA reads TGTGCCAGCAGCTTGGGCGGGAGGGCCGTCGAGCAGTACTTC. It yields the protein CASSLGGRAVEQYF.

The chain employs TRBV4-3 and TRBJ2-3; D possibly corresponds to TRBD1 (6 bases). This CDR3 is 16 amino acids long. Germline V CDR1 and CDR2: LGHNA, YSLEER. V lost 1 base and J lost 2, with 13 bases in between. The CDR3 protein is CASSQAGQRVTDTQYF. Here the CDR3 DNA reads TGCGCCAGCAGCCAAGCGGGACAAAGGGTCACAGATACGCAGTATTTT.

This clone is a singleton in its sample. The CDR3 reads CASSLGSGGEQYF. CDR3 in DNA: TGTGCCAGCAGCTTAGGTTCTGGAGGCGAGCAGTACTTC. The chain uses TRBV7-2 and TRBJ2-7; D possibly corresponds to TRBD2 (5 bases). The CDR3 sequence is 13 residues long. V shed 1 base and J shed 6 bases, with 10 bases lying between them. In germline, CDR1 is SGHTA, CDR2 FQGNSA.

The V and J genes are TRBV5-1 and TRBJ2-7; D remains ambiguous. The CDR3 extends over 14 amino acids. Germline-derived CDR1 and CDR2 are SGHRS and YFSETQ. Trimming shortened V by 0 bases and J by 3 bases, and 10 bases separated the two germline ends. The CDR3 DNA is TGCGCCAGCAGCTTGGATGGGCAGATCTACGAGCAGTACTTC. This sequence encodes CASSLDGQIYEQYF.

This sequence joins TRBV5-1 and TRBJ2-5; D possibly corresponds to TRBD2 (6 bases). The CDR3 has 14 amino acids. Germline lookup yields CDR1 SGHRS and CDR2 YFSETQ. Trimming left V 7 bases short and J 4 bases short, with 17 bases between. CDR3 nucleotide sequence: TGCGCCAGCGCAGGCGGGGTGATGGGAGAGACCCAGTACTTC. Its protein product is CASAGGVMGETQYF.

The CDR3 spells CASSEIAGAETQYF. The CDR3 coding sequence is TGTGCCAGCAGTGAAATAGCGGGAGCAGAGACCCAGTACTTC. The gene calls are TRBV2 and TRBJ2-5, with 9 nucleotides matching TRBD2. V shed 2 bases and J 4 bases; nucleotides not matched to a gene: 2. The CDR3 runs to 14 residues. CDR1 and CDR2 from the germline V gene are SNHLY and FYNNEI.

V usage is TRBV29-1 and J usage is TRBJ1-4; D is perhaps TRBD1 (6 bases). This CDR3 comprises 13 residues. Trimming stripped 1 base from V and 8 bases from J, with 11 bases between. CDR1 and CDR2 from the germline V gene are SQVTM and ANQGSEA. The CDR3 nucleotides read TGCAGCGTTGAAGGACAGGTCGGCGAAAAACTGTTTTTT. This encodes CSVEGQVGEKLFF. The complete variable domain, with remaining parts taken from reference TRBV29-1 and TRBJ1-4, reads SAVISQKPSRDICQRGTSLTIQCQVDSQVTMMFWYRQQPGQSLTLIATANQGSEATYESGFVIDKFPISRPNLTFSTLTVSNMSPEDSSIYLCSVEGQVGEKLFFGSGTQLSVL.

This clone showed up just once. The CDR3 region has the DNA TGCGCCAGCAGCTTGTCCGGGAGGACCCACGAGCAGTACTTC. This sequence encodes CASSLSGRTHEQYF. V and J are TRBV5-1 and TRBJ2-7; TRBD2 agrees at 7 bases. V was clipped by 1 base and J by 5 bases; unmatched bases: 6. Germline V gives CDR1 SGHRS, CDR2 YFSETQ. The CDR3 is 14 residues long.

This rearrangement joins TRBV19 to TRBJ2-1, with 11 bases identical to TRBD2. This CDR3 has 16 residues. Looked up from germline, CDR1 is LNHDA and CDR2 is SQIVND (reference sequence). V lost 4 bases and J lost 3; bases outside the gene matches: 5. CDR3 bases: TGTGCCAGTAGTAGGGCTGGACTAGCGGGCTACAATGAGCAGTTCTTC. Its protein product is CASSRAGLAGYNEQFF.

The table lists this clone with a few counts. V and J are TRBV9 and TRBJ2-1, with TRBD1 matching 7 bases. The CDR3 is made up of 13 amino acids. Germline trimming cut 4 bases from V and 7 bases from J; bases unmatched to any gene: 5. CDR1 SGDLS and CDR2 YYNGEE come from the germline V gene. Here the CDR3 reads CASSTGTVNEQFF. CDR3 in DNA: TGTGCCAGCAGCACCGGGACAGTTAATGAGCAGTTCTTC.

The V gene is TRBV29-1, the J gene TRBJ2-3; D unclear. The CDR3 extends over 13 amino acids. The V gene lost 5 bases and the J gene lost 0 bases, with 9 bases spanning the gap. Germline lookup yields CDR1 SQVTM and CDR2 ANQGSEA. The CDR3 is CSVSSPSTDTQYF. CDR3 nucleotides: TGCAGCGTTAGCAGCCCTAGCACAGATACGCAGTATTTT.

The chain links TRBV7-3 to TRBJ2-1; D is perhaps TRBD2 (5 bases). V was trimmed by 2 bases and J by 9 bases, leaving 17 bases between them. Germline lookup yields CDR1 SGHTA and CDR2 FQGTGA. CDR3 length: 15 amino acids. The CDR3 loop reads CASSLVASGVGEQFF. CDR3 nucleotide sequence: TGTGCCAGCAGCTTAGTAGCCTCCGGGGTGGGTGAGCAGTTCTTC.

The V and J genes are TRBV5-1 and TRBJ2-1, with D uncertain. CDR1 is SGHRS, CDR2 YFSETQ, per germline. Trimming left V 2 bases short and J 7 bases short, with 16 bases between. The CDR3 has 15 residues. Here the CDR3 DNA reads TGCGCCAGCAGCTTCACTACGGACCCAGCGAATGAGCAGTTCTTC. Translating gives CASSFTTDPANEQFF.

The rearrangement links TRBV15 to TRBJ2-4; D might be TRBD1 or TRBD2, each matching 5 bases. Germline CDR1 and CDR2: LNHNV and YYDKDF (reference sequence). CDR3 length equals 16 residues. The V and J ends lost 8 bases and 6 bases respectively, with 23 bases between them. The CDR3 loop reads CATRRVRGDGLNIQYF. The CDR3 bases are TGTGCCACCCGAAGGGTGAGGGGCGATGGATTAAACATTCAGTACTTC.